The clone carrying this T cell receptor beta chain was found many times. The data stem from a study of blood T cell repertoires in COVID-19. This CDR3 region has 15 residues. Germline trimming cut 3 bases from V and 7 bases from J; bases unmatched to any gene: 3. Germline V gives CDR1 SGHDT, CDR2 YYEEEE. Generated by immunoSEQ multiplex PCR, the TCRdb table keeps only in-frame clones and is missing some. Altogether 150,000 or so clones are present, 70% to 80% being singletons, with the ten largest covering roughly 4.9%. The chain has TRBV5-6 and TRBJ2-1, with 14 bases aligning to TRBD2. This receptor was taken from a woman between 70 and 85 years old with COVID-19, enrolled during active disease. The source material was peripheral blood. The CDR3 protein is CASSWGLAGDNEQFF. CDR3 DNA sequence: TGTGCCAGCAGCTGGGGACTAGCGGGGGATAATGAGCAGTTCTTC.